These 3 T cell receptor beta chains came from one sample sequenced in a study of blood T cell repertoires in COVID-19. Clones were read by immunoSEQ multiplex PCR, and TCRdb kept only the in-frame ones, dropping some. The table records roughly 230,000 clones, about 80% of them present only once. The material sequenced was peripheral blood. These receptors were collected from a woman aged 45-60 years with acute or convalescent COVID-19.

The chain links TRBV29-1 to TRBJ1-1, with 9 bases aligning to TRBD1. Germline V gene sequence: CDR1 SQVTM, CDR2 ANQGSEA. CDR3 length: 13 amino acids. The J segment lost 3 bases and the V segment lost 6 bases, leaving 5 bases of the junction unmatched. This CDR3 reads CSVHRGPDTEAFF. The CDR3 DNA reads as TGCAGCGTCCACAGGGGGCCGGACACTGAAGCTTTCTTT.

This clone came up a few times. CDR3 protein: CASSLDSGRNYGYTF. CDR3 in DNA: TGTGCCAGCAGCTTAGATTCAGGCAGGAACTATGGCTACACCTTC. V is TRBV7-2 and J is TRBJ1-2; no definite D call. The CDR3 runs to 15 residues. V gave up 1 base and J gave up 2 bases, with 11 bases separating them. Germline V gene lookup returns CDR1 SGHTA and CDR2 FQGNSA.

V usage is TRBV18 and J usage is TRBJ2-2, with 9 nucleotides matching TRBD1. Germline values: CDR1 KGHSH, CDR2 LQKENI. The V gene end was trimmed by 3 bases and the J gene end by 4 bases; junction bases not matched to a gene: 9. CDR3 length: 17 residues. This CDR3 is CASSPKNRGRGTGELFF. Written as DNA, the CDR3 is TGTGCCAGCTCACCCAAAAACAGGGGGCGCGGCACCGGGGAGCTGTTTTTT.